This T cell receptor beta chain was recorded in a study of T cells in Graves' hyperthyroidism and ophthalmopathy. Regarding the study as a whole: Most thyroid clonotypes that were expanded above 0.001 also turned up in blood.

RNA transcripts were the template for amplifying TCR beta CDR3 regions. An initial round of RT-PCR targeting the TCR CDR3 relied on the HTBI primer set. MiXCR, applied by TCRdb to the multiplex PCR reads, yields one record per CDR3 protein. The data contain under 550,000 distinct CDR3 sequences, about 13% of them seen just once; the ten biggest clones take up about 5%. On this clonotype: Its target is not known.

CDR3 length: 14 residues. CDR1 is LNHNV and CDR2 is YYDKDF in the germline V gene (reference sequence). V shed 4 bases, J shed 10 bases, and the junction held 6 bases outside the gene matches. Stable Graves' hyperthyroidism meant no ophthalmopathy progression within 18 months. The sequenced sample consisted of blood. This chain connects TRBV15 to TRBJ1-6; 8 bases line up with TRBD1. The TCR originated in a woman younger than 30 with Graves' hyperthyroidism. The CDR3 here is CATSKGTGGSPLHF. For the CDR3, the DNA is TGTGCCACCAGCAAAGGGACAGGAGGATCACCCCTCCACTTT.